The T cell receptor (beta chain) described here comes from a study of control samples from healthy donors and cancer patients. This table comes from immunoSEQ multiplex PCR, and its TCRdb copy is limited to in-frame clones, with some not included. Of some 95,000 clones in the sample, just over 85% were seen once. CDR3 length: 16 amino acids. CDR1 SEHNR and CDR2 FQNEAQ come from the germline V gene (reference sequence). The ends were cut back, 1 base at V and 3 bases at J, with 12 bases in the middle. The chain links TRBV7-9 to TRBJ2-2; D might be TRBD1 or TRBD2, each matching 5 bases. The clonotype originates from a man aged 25-45 years in good health. The sequenced material came from blood. CDR3 coding DNA: TGTGCCAGCAGCTTAGATCGGGGCACGGACACCGGGGAGCTGTTTTTT. It specifies CASSLDRGTDTGELFF.